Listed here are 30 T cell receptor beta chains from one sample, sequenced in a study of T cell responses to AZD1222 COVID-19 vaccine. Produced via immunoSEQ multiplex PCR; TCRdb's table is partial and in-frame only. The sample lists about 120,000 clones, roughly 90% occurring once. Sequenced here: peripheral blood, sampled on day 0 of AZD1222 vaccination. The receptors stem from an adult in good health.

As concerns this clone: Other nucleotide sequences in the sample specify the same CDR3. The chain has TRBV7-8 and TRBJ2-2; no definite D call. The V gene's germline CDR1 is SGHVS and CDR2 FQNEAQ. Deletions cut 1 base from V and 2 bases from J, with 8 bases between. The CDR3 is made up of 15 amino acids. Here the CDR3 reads CASSLVSANTGELFF. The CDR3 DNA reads TGTGCCAGCAGCTTAGTTTCGGCTAACACCGGGGAGCTGTTTTTT.

The CDR3 DNA follows: TGTGCCAGCAGCCTCTCCGGGACAGAGGCCTACGAGCAGTACTTC. As protein: CASSLSGTEAYEQYF. V gene TRBV7-3 combines with J gene TRBJ2-7; 7 positions agree with TRBD1. Germline values: CDR1 SGHTA, CDR2 FQGTGA. Trimming took 5 bases from V and 2 from J; bases not matched to a gene: 9. The length of the CDR3 is 15 residues.

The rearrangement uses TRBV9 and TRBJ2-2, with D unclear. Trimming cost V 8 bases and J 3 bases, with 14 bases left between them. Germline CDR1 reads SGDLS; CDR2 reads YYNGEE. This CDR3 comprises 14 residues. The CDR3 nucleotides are TGTGCCAGTCGAAACGCCCAAGACACCGGGGAGCTGTTTTTT. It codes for CASRNAQDTGELFF.

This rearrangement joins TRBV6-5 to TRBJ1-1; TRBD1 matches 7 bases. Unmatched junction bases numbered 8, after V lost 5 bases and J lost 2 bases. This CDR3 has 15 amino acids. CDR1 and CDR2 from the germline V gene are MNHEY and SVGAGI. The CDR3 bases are TGTGCCAGCAGTCAATCCACAGGGGTCAACACTGAAGCTTTCTTT. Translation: CASSQSTGVNTEAFF.

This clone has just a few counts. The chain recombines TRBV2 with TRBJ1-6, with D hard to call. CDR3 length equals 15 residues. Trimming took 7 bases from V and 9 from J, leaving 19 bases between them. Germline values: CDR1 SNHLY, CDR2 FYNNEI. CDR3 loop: CASTVLGGLGSPLHF. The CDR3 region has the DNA TGTGCCAGCACCGTTCTGGGTGGTCTGGGTTCACCCCTCCACTTT. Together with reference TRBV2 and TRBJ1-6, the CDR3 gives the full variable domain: EPEVTQTPSHQVTQMGQEVILRCVPISNHLYFYWYRQILGQKVEFLVSFYNNEISEKSEIFDDQFSVERPDGSNFTLKIRSTKLEDSAMYFCASTVLGGLGSPLHFGNGTRLTVT.

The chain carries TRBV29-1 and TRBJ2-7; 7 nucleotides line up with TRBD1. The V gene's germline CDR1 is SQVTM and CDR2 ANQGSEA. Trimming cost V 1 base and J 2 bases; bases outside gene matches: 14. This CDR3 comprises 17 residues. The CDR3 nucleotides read TGCAGCGTTGAAGTTCGTGGTGAGGGACAGAAAGCCTACGAGCAGTACTTC. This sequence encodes CSVEVRGEGQKAYEQYF.

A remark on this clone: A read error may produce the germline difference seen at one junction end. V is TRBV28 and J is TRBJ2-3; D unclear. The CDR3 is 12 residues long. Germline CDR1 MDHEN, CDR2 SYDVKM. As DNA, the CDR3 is TGTGCCAGCGGTTTCCGCGGAGATACGCAGTATTTT. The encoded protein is CASGFRGDTQYF.

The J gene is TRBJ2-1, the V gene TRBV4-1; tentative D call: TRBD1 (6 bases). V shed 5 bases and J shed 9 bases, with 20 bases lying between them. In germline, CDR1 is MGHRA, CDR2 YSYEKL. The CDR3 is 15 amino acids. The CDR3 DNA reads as TGCGCCAGCAGCGAGCCCGTCGGGGACACAATTGAGCAGTTCTTC. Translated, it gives CASSEPVGDTIEQFF.

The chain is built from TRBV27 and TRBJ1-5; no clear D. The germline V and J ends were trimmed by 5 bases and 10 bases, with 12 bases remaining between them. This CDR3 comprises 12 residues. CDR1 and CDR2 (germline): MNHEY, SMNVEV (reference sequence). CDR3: CASSPEAGPQHF. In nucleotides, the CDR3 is TGTGCCAGCAGTCCCGAGGCCGGACCCCAGCATTTT.

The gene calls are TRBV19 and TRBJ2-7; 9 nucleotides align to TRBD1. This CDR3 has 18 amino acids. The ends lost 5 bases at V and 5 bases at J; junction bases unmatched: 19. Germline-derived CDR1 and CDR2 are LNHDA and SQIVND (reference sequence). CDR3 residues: CASSPRITGTGFSNEQYF. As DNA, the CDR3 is TGTGCCAGTAGTCCGCGAATTACCGGGACAGGGTTTTCCAACGAGCAGTACTTC.

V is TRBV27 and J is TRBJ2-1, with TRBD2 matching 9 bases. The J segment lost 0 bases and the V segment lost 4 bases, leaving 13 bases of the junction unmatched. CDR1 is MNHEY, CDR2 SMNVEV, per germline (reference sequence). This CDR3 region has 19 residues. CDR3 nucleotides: TGTGCCAGCAGTTCAGGCGGCCTAGCGGGGCTAAGCTCCTACAATGAGCAGTTCTTC. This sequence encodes CASSSGGLAGLSSYNEQFF.

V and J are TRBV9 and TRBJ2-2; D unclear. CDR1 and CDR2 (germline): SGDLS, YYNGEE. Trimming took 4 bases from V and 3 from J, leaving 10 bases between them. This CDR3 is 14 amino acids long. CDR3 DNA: TGTGCCAGCAGCACCCGAATATACACCGGGGAGCTGTTTTTT. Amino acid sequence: CASSTRIYTGELFF.

CDR3 DNA sequence: TGCACCGTAGACGGGGAGACCCAGTACTTC. Protein sequence: CTVDGETQYF. The V and J genes are TRBV20-1 and TRBJ2-5; the D is unclear. The germline CDR1 and CDR2 sequences are DFQATT and SNEGSKA (reference sequence). The CDR3 has 10 amino acids.

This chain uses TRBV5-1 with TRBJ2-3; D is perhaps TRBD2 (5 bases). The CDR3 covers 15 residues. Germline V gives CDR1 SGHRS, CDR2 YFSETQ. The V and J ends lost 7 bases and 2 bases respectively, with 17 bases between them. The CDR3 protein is CASARDPFITDTQYF. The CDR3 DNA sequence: TGCGCCAGCGCCCGGGATCCCTTCATCACAGATACGCAGTATTTT. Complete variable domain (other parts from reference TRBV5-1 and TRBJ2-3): KAGVTQTPRYLIKTRGQQVTLSCSPISGHRSVSWYQQTPGQGLQFLFEYFSETQRNKGNFPGRFSGRQFSNSRSEMNVSTLELGDSALYLCASARDPFITDTQYFGPGTRLTVL.

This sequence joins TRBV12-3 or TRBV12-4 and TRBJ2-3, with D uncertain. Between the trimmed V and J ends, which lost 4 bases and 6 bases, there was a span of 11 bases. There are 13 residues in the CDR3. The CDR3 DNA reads TGTGCCAGCAGTTCCAATCGAGAGGATACGCAGTATTTT. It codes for CASSSNREDTQYF.

CDR3 sequence: CASSYSPGGSIRALHF. As DNA, the CDR3 is TGTGCCAGCAGTTACTCCCCAGGGGGATCAATTCGGGCCCTCCACTTT. The chain recombines TRBV6-5 with TRBJ1-6, with TRBD1 identical over 7 bases. Germline V gives CDR1 MNHEY, CDR2 SVGAGI. Germline trimming cut 0 bases from V and 14 bases from J; bases unmatched to any gene: 13. This CDR3 is built from 16 residues.

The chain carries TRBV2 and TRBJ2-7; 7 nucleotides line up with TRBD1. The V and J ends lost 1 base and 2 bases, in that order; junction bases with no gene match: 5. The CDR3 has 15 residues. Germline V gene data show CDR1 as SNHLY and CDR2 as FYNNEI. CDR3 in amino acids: CASSEVEGQTYEQYF. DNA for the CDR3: TGTGCCAGCAGTGAAGTTGAGGGACAGACCTACGAGCAGTACTTC.

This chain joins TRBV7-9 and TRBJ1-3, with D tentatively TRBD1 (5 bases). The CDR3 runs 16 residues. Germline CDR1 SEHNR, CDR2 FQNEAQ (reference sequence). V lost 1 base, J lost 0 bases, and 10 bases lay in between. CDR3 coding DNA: TGTGCCAGCAGCTTAGGAGGGACTCGCTCTGGAAACACCATATATTTT. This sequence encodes CASSLGGTRSGNTIYF.

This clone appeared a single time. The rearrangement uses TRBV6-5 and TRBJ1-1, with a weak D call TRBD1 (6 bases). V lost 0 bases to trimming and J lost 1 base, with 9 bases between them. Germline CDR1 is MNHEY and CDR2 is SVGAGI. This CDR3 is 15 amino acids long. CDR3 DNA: TGTGCCAGCAGTTACTCGGTCAGGGGGAACACTGAAGCTTTCTTT. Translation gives CASSYSVRGNTEAFF.

CDR3 residues: CASIDSGRARYNEQFF. CDR3 DNA: TGTGCCAGCATCGATAGCGGGAGGGCCAGATACAATGAGCAGTTCTTC. This chain links TRBV28 with TRBJ2-1; TRBD2 agrees at 11 bases. The V gene's germline CDR1 is MDHEN and CDR2 SYDVKM. The ends lost 7 bases at V and 4 bases at J; junction bases unmatched: 9. The CDR3 loop spans 16 amino acids.

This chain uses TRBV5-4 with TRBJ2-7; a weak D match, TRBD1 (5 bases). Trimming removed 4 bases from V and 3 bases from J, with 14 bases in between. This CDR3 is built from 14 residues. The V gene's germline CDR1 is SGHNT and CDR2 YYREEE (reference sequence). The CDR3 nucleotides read TGTGCCAGCAGCCCACACCGAGACAGCTACGAGCAGTACTTC. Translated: CASSPHRDSYEQYF. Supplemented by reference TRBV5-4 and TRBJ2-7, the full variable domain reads ETGVTQSPTHLIKTRGQQVTLRCSSQSGHNTVSWYQQALGQGPQFIFQYYREEENGRGNFPPRFSGLQFPNYSSELNVNALELDDSALYLCASSPHRDSYEQYFGPGTRLTVT.

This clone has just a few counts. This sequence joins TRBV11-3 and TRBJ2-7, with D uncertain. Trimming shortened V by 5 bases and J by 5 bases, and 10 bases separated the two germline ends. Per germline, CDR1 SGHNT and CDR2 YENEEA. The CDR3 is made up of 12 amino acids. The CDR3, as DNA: TGTGCCAGCAGCCACAATCCGAACGAGCAGTACTTC. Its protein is CASSHNPNEQYF. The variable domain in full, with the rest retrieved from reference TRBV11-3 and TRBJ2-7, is EAGVVQSPRYKIIEKKQPVAFWCNPISGHNTLYWYLQNLGQGPELLIRYENEEAVDDSQLPKDRFSAERLKGVDSTLKIQPAELGDSAVYLCASSHNPNEQYFGPGTRLTVT.

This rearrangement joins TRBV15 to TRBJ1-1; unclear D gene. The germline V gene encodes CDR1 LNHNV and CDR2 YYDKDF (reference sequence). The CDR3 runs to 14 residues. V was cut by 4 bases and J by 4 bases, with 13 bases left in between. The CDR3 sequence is CATSTGSQGTEAFF. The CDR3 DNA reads TGTGCCACCAGCACGGGAAGTCAAGGCACTGAAGCTTTCTTT. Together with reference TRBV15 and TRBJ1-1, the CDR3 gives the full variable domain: DAMVIQNPRYQVTQFGKPVTLSCSQTLNHNVMYWYQQKSSQAPKLLFHYYDKDFNNEADTPDNFQSRRPNTSFCFLDIRSPGLGDTAMYLCATSTGSQGTEAFFGQGTRLTVV.

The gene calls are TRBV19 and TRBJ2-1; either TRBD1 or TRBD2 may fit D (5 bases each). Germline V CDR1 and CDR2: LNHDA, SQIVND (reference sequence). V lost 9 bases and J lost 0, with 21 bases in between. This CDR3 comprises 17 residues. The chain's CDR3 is CASRLTRWGSSYNEQFF. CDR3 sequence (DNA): TGTGCCAGCCGTCTCACCCGTTGGGGGAGCTCCTACAATGAGCAGTTCTTC.

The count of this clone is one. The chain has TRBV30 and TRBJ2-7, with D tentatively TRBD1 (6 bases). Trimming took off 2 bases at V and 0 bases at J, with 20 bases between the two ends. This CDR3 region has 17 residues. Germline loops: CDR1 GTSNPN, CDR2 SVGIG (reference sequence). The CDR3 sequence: CAWSPITPGTNSYEQYF. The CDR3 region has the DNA TGTGCCTGGAGTCCCATCACCCCCGGGACAAACTCCTACGAGCAGTACTTC.

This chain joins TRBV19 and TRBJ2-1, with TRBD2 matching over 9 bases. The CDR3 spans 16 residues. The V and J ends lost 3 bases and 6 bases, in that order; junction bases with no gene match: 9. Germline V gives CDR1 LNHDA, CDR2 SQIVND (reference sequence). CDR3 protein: CASSIAGGLGANEQFF. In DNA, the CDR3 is TGTGCCAGTAGTATCGCGGGAGGGTTAGGGGCCAATGAGCAGTTCTTC.

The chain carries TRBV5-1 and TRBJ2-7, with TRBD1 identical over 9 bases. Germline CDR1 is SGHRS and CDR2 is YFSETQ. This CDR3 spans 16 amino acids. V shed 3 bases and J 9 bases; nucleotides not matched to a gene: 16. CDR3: CASSWTTGGSLLGQYF. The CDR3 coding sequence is TGCGCCAGCAGCTGGACGACAGGGGGGTCATTGTTAGGGCAGTACTTC.

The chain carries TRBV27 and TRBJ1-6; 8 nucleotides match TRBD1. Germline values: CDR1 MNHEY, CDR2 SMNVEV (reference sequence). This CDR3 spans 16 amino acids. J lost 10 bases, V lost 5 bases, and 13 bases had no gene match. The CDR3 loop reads CASSPKTGAIESPLHF. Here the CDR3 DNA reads TGTGCCAGCAGTCCGAAGACAGGGGCCATTGAGTCACCCCTCCACTTT.

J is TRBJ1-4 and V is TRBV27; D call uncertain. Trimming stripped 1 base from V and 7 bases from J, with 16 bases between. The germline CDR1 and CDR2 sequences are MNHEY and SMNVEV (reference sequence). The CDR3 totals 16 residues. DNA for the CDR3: TGTGCCAGCAGTTTATGGGTGGACGGAAAGGGTGAAAAACTGTTTTTT. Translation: CASSLWVDGKGEKLFF.

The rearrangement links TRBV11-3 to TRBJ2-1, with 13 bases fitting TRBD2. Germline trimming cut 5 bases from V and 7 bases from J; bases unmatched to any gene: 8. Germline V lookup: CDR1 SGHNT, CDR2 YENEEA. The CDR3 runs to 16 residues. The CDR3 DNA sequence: TGTGCCAGCAGCGTACCGGGACTAGCGGGATATAATGAGCAGTTCTTC. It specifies CASSVPGLAGYNEQFF.